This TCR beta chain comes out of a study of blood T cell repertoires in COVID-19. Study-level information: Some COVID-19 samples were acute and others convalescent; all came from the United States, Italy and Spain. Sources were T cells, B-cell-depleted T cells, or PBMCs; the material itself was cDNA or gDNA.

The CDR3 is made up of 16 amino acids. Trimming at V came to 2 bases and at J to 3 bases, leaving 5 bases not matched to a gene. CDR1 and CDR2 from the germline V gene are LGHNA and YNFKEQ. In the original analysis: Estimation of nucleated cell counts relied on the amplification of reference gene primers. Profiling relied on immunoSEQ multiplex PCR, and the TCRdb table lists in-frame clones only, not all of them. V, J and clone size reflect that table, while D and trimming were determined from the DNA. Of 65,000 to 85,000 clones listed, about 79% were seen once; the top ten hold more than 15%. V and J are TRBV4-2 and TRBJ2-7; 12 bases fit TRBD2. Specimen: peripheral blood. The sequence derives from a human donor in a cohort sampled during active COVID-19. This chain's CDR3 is CASSQTLAGGYYEQYF. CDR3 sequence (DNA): TGTGCCAGCAGCCAAACTCTAGCGGGGGGGTACTACGAGCAGTACTTC.